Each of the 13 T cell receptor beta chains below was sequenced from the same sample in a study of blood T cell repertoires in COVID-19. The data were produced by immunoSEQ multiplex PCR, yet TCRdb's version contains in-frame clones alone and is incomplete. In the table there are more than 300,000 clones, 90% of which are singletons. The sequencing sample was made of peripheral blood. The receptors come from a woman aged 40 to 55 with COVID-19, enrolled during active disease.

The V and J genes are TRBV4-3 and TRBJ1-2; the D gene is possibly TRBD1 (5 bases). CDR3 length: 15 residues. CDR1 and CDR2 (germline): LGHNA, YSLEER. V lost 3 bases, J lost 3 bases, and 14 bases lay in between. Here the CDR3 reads CASSHVGGLDYGYTF. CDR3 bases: TGCGCCAGCAGCCATGTCGGGGGGTTAGACTATGGCTACACCTTC.

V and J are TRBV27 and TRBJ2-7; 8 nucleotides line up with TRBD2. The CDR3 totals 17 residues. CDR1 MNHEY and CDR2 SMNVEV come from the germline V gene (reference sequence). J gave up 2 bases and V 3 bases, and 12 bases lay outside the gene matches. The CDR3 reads CASSFWRGASRPYEQYF. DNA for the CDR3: TGTGCCAGCAGTTTTTGGCGGGGGGCTTCTCGGCCCTACGAGCAGTACTTC.

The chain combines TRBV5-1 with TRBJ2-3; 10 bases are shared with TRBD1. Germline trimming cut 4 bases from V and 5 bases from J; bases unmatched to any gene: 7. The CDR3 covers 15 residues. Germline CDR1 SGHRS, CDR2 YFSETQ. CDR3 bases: TGCGCCAGCAGCGGGGGACAGGGGCTGGGAGATACGCAGTATTTT. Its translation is CASSGGQGLGDTQYF.

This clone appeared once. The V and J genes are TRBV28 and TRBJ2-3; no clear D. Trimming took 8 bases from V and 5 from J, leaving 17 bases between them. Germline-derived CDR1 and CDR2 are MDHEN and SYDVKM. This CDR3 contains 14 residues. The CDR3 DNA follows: TGTGCCAGCCATCGCAGGTCCGCAGTAGATACGCAGTATTTT. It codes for CASHRRSAVDTQYF.

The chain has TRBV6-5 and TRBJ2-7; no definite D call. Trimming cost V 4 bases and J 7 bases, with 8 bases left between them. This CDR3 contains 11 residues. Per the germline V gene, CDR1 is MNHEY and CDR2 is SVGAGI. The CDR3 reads CASSSGLEQYF. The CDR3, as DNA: TGTGCCAGCAGTTCCGGGTTGGAGCAGTACTTC.

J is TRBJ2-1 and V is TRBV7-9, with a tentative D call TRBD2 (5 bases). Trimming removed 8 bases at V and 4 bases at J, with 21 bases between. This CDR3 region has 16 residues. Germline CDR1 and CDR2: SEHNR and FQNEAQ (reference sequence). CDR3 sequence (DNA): TGTGCCAGCTCCCCACGGGGTGCCGGCAATTACAATGAGCAGTTCTTC. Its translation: CASSPRGAGNYNEQFF.

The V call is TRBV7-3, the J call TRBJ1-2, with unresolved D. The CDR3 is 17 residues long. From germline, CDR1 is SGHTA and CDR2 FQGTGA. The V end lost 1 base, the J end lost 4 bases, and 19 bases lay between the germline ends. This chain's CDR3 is CASSLSTVTPAPYGYTF. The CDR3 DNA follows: TGTGCCAGCAGCTTAAGTACAGTGACCCCCGCACCCTATGGCTACACCTTC.

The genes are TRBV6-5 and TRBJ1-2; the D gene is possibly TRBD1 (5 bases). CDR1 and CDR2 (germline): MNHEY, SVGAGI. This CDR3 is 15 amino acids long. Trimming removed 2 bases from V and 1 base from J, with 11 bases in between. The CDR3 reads CASSYARDSNYGYTF. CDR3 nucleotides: TGTGCCAGCAGTTACGCCAGAGACAGTAACTATGGCTACACCTTC.

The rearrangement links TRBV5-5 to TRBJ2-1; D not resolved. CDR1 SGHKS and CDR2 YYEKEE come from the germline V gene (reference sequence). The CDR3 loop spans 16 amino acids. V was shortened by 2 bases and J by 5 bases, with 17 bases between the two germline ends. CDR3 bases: TGTGCCAGCAGCTTCTCCCCCCACTCGAGCGACAATGAGCAGTTCTTC. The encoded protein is CASSFSPHSSDNEQFF.

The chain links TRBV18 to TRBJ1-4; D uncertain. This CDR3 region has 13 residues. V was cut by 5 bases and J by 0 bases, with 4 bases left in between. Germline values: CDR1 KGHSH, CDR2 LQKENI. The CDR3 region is CASSAATNEKLFF. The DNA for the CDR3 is TGTGCCAGCTCAGCAGCAACTAATGAAAAACTGTTTTTT.

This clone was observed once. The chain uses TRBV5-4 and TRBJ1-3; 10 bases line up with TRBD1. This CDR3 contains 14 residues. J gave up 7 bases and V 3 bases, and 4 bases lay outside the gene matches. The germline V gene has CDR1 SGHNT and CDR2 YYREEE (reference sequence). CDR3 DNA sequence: TGTGCCAGCAGCTCGGGACAGGGGAGGAACACCATATATTTT. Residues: CASSSGQGRNTIYF.

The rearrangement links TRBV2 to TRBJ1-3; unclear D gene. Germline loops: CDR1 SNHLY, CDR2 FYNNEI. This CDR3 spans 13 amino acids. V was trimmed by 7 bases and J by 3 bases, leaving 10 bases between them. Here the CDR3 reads CASTASFGNTIYF. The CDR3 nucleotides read TGTGCCAGCACTGCGAGTTTTGGAAACACCATATATTTT.

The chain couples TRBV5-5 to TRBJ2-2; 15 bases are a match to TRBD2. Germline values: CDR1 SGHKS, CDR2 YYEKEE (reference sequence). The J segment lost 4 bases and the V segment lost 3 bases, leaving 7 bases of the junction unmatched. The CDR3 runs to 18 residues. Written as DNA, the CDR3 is TGTGCCAGCAGCTATGGACTAGCGGGGGGGCCTGGCACCGGGGAGCTGTTTTTT. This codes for CASSYGLAGGPGTGELFF.